This T cell receptor beta chain appears in the sequencing data of a study of blood T cell repertoires in COVID-19. The wider study: Material from acute and convalescent COVID-19 was sourced from the United States, Italy and Spain. The analysed material was cDNA or gDNA that came from T cells, B-cell-depleted T cells, or PBMCs.

The CDR3 contains 18 residues. The V segment lost 4 bases and the J segment 2 bases; nucleotides outside the gene matches: 15. Germline V gene data show CDR1 as KGHSH and CDR2 as LQKENI. Authors' analysis steps: Amplification of reference gene primers provided the estimated nucleated cell counts. Method: immunoSEQ multiplex PCR; TCRdb's copy keeps in-frame clones and lacks some. Clonal size and the V and J genes are those of that table, whereas D and trimming came from the DNA. Here the sample spans 10,000 or so clones, around 76% being singletons. The chain carries TRBV18 and TRBJ1-1; 8 positions agree with TRBD1. The clonotype comes from a human donor in a cohort sampled during active COVID-19. The material sequenced was peripheral blood. The CDR3 spells CASSLMEVGQGKNTEAFF. The CDR3, as DNA: TGTGCCAGCTCACTTATGGAAGTAGGACAGGGAAAAAACACTGAAGCTTTCTTT.